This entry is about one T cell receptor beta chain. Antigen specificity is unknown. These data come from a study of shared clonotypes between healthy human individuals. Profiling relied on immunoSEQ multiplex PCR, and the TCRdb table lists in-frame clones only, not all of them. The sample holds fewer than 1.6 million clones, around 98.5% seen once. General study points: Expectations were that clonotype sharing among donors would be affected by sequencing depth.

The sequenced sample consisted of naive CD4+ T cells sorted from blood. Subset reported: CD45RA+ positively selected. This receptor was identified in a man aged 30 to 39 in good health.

The CDR3 loop reads CASSPDPSSYEQYF. CDR3 nucleotide sequence: TGTGCCAGCAGCCCCGACCCAAGCTCCTACGAGCAGTACTTC. V is TRBV7-3 and J is TRBJ2-7; D is undetermined. The germline V gene encodes CDR1 SGHTA and CDR2 FQGTGA. The CDR3 has 14 amino acids. Trimming removed 5 bases from V and 0 bases from J, with 11 bases in between.